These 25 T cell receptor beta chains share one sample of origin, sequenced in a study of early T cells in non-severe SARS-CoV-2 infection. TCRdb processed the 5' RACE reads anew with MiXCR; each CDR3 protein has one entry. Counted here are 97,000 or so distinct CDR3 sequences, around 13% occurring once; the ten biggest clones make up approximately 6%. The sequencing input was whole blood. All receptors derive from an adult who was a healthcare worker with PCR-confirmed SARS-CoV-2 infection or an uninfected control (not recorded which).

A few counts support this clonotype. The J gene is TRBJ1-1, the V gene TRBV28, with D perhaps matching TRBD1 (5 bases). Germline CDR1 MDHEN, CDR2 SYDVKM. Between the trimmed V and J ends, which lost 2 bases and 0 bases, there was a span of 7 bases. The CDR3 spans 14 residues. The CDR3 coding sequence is TGTGCCAGCAGTTTAGAGACAGTGAACACTGAAGCTTTCTTT. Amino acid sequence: CASSLETVNTEAFF.

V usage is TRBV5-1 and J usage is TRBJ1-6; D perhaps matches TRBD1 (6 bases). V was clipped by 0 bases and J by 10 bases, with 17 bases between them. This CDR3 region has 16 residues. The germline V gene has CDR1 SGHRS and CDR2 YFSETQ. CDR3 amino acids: CASSLEATGAESPLHF. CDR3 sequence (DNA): TGCGCCAGCAGCTTGGAGGCCACGGGGGCGGAATCACCCCTCCACTTT.

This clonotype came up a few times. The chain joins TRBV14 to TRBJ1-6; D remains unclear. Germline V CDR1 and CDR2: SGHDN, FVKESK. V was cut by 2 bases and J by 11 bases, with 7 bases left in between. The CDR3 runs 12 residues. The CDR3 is CASSQPRPPLHF. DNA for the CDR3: TGTGCCAGCAGCCAACCACGTCCACCCCTCCACTTT.

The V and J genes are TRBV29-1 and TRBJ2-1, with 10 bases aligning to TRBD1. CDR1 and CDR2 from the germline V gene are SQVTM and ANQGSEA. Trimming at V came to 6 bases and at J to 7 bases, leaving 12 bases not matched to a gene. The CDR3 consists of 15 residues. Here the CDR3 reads CSVAERGTGENEQFF. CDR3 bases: TGCAGCGTCGCCGAGAGGGGGACAGGGGAGAATGAGCAGTTCTTC.

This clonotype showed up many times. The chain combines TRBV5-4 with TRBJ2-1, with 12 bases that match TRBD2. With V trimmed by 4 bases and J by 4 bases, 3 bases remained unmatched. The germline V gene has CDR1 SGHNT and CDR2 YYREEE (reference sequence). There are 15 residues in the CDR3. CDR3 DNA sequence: TGTGCCAGCAGCACACTAGCGGGAGGATACAATGAGCAGTTCTTC. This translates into CASSTLAGGYNEQFF.

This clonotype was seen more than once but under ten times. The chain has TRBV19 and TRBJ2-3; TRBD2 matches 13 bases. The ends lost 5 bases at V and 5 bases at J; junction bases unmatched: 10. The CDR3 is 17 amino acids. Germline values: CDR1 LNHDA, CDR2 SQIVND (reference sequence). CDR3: CASSVRLAGGGRDTQYF. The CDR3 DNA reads TGTGCCAGTAGTGTGAGACTAGCGGGAGGAGGTCGAGATACGCAGTATTTT. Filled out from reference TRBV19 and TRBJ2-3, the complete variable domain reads DGGITQSPKYLFRKEGQNVTLSCEQNLNHDAMYWYRQDPGQGLRLIYYSQIVNDFQKGDIAEGYSVSREKKESFPLTVTSAQKNPTAFYLCASSVRLAGGGRDTQYFGPGTRLTVL.

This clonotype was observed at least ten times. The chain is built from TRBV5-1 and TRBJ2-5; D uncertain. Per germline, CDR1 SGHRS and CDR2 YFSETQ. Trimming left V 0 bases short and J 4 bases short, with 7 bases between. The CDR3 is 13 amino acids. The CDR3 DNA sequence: TGCGCCAGCAGCTTGGAGCACGGAGAGACCCAGTACTTC. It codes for CASSLEHGETQYF.

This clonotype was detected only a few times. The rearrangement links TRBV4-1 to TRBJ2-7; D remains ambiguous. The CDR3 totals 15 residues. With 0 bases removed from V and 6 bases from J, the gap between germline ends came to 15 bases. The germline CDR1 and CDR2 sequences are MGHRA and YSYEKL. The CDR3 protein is CASSQDTAGRLEQYF. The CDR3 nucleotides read TGCGCCAGCAGCCAAGACACGGCTGGGCGTCTCGAGCAGTACTTC.

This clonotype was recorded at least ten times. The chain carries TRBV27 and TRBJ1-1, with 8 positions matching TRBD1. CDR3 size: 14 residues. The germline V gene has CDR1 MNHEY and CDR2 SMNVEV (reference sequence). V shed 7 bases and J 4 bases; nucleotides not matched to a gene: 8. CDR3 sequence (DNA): TGTGCCAGCAAAGGACAGGGCCGGGGCACTGAAGCTTTCTTT. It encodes CASKGQGRGTEAFF.

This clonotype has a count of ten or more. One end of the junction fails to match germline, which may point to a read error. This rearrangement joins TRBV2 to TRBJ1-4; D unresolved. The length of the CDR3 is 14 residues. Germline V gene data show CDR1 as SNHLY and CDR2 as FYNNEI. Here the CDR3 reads CASILEPTNEKLFF. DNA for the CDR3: TGTGCCAGCATATTGGAGCCAACTAACGAAAAACTGTTTTTT. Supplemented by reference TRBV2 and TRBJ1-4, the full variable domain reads EPEVTQTPSHQVTQMGQEVILRCVPISNHLYFYWYRQILGQKVEFLVSFYNNEISEKSEIFDDQFSVERPDGSNFTLKIRSTKLEDSAMYFCASILEPTNEKLFFGSGTQLSVL.

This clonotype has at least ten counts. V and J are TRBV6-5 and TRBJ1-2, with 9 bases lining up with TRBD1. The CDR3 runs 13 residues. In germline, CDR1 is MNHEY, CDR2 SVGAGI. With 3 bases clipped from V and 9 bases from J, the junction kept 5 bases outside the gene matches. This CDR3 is CASSYGQGNRYTF. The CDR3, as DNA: TGTGCCAGCAGTTATGGACAGGGGAACCGCTACACCTTC.

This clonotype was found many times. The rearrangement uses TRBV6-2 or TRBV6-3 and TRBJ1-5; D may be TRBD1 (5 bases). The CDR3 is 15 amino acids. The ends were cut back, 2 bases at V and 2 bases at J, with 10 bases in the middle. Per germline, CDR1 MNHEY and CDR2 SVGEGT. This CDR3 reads CASSYRGSGNQPQHF. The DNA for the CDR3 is TGTGCCAGCAGTTACAGGGGTTCGGGCAATCAGCCCCAGCATTTT.

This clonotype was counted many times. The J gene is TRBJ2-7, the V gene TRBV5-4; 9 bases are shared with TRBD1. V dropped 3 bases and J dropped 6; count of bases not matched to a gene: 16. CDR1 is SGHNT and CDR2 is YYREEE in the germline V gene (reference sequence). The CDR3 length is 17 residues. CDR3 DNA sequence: TGTGCCAGCAGCTCGTTGCGACCGGGACAGGGACCGATCGAGCAGTACTTC. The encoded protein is CASSSLRPGQGPIEQYF.

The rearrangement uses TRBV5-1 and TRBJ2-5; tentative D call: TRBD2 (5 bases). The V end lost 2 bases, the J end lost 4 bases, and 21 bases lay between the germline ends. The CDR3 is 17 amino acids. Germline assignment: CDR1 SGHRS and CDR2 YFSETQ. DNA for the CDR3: TGCGCCAGCAGCTTTACCACGGGATCGCAAAATTTAGAGACCCAGTACTTC. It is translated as CASSFTTGSQNLETQYF.

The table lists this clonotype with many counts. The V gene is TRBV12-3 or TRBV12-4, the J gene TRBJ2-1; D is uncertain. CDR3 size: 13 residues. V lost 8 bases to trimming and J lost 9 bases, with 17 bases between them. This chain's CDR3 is CASSLQTLGEQFF. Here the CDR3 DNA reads TGTGCCAGCTCTCTACAGACCCTGGGTGAGCAGTTCTTC.

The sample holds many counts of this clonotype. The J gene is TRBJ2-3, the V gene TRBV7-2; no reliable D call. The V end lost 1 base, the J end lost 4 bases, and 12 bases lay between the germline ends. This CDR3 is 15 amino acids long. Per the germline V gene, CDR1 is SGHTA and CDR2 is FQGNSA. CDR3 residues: CASSLGPVSSDTQYF. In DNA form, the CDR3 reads TGTGCCAGCAGCTTAGGTCCTGTGAGTTCAGATACGCAGTATTTT.

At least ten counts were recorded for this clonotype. The CDR3 nucleotides are TGCAGTGCTAGCCTCCTAGCCCCCTTCAGCGGCACAGATACGCAGTATTTT. This translates into CSASLLAPFSGTDTQYF. V is TRBV20-1 and J is TRBJ2-3; possibly TRBD2 for D (5 bases). Looked up from germline, CDR1 is DFQATT and CDR2 is SNEGSKA (reference sequence). The V end lost 3 bases, the J end lost 1 base, and 20 bases lay between the germline ends. CDR3 length: 17 amino acids.

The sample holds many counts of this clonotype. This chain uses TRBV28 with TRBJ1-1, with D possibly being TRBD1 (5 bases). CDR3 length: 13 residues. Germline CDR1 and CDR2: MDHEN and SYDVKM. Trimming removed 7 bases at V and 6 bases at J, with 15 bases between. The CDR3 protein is CASNTGGGAEAFF. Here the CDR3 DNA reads TGTGCCAGCAATACCGGCGGAGGGGCTGAAGCTTTCTTT.

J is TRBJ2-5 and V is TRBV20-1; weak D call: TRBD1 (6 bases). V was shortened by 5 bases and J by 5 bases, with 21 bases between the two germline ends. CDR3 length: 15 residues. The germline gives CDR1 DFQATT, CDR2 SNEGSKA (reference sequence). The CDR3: CSAVIRDNLGETQYF. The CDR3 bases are TGCAGTGCTGTAATCCGGGACAACCTCGGGGAGACCCAGTACTTC.

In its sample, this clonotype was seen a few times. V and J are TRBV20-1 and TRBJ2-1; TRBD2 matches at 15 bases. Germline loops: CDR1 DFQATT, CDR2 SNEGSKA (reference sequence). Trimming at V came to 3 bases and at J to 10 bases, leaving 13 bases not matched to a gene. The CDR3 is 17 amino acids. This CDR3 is CSAREGGLAGGQREQFF. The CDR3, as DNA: TGCAGTGCTAGGGAGGGGGGACTAGCGGGAGGTCAGCGCGAGCAGTTCTTC.

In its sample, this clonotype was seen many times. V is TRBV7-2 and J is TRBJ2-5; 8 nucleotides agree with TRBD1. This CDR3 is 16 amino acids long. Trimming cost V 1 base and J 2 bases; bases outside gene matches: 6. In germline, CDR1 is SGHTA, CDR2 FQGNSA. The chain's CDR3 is CASSLVGTGGQETQYF. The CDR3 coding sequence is TGTGCCAGCAGCTTAGTCGGGACAGGAGGACAAGAGACCCAGTACTTC.

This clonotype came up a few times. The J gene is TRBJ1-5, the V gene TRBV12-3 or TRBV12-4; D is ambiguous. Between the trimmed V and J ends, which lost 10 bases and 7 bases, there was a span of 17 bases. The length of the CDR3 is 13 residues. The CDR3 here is CATPLTSAQPQHF. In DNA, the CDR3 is TGTGCCACCCCCCTGACTAGTGCGCAGCCCCAGCATTTT.

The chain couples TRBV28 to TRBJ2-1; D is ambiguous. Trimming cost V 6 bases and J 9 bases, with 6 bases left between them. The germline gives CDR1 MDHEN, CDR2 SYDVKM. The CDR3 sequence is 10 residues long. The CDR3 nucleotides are TGTGCCAGCAGCAGATTTGAGCAGTTCTTC. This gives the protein CASSRFEQFF.

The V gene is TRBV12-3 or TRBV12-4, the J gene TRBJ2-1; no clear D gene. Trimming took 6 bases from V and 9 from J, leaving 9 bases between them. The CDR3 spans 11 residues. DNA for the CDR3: TGTGCCAGCAGCCCCGGGTTTGAGCAGTTCTTC. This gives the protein CASSPGFEQFF.

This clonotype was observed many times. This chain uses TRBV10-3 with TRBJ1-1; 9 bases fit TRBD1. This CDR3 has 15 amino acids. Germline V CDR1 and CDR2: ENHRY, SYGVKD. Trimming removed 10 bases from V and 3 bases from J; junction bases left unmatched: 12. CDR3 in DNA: TGTGCCAGCAAGGGGACGGGACAGGGTCACACTGAAGCTTTCTTT. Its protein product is CASKGTGQGHTEAFF.